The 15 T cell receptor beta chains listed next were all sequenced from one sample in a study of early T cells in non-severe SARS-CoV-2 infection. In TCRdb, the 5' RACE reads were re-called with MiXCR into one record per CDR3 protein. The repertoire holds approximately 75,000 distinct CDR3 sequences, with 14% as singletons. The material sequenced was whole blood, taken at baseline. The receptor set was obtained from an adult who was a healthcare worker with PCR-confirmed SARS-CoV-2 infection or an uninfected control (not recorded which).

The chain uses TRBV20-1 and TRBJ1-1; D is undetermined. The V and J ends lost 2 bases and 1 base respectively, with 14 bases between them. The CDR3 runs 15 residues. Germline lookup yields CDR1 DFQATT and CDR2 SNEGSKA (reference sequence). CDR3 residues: CSARPPGRQNTEAFF. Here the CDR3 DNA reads TGCAGTGCTAGACCCCCAGGACGCCAGAACACTGAAGCTTTCTTT.

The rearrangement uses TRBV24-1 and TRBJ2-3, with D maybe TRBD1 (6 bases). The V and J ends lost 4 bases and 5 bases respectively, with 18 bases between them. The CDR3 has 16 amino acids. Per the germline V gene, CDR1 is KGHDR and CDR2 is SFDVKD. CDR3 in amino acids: CATSDQGSPVEDTQYF. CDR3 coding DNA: TGTGCCACCAGTGACCAGGGGTCCCCGGTGGAAGATACGCAGTATTTT.

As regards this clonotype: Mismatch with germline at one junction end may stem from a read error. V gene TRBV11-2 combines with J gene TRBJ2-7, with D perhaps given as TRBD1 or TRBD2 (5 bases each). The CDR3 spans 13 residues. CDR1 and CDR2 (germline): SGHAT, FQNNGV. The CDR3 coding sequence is TGTGCCAGCAGCTTACCTGGGACCCCCGAGCGGTACTTC. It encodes CASSLPGTPERYF. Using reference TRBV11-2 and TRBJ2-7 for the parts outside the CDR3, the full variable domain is EAGVAQSPRYKIIEKRQSVAFWCNPISGHATLYWYQQILGQGPKLLIQFQNNGVVDDSQLPKDRFSAERLKGVDSTLKIQPAKLEDSAVYLCASSLPGTPERYFGPGTRLTVT.

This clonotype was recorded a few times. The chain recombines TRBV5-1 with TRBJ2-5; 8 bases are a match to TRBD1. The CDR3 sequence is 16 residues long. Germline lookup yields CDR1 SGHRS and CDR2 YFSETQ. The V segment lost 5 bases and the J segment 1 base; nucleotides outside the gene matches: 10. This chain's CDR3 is CASRRGTGEFQETQYF. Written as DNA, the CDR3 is TGCGCCAGCAGACGCGGGACAGGAGAATTCCAAGAGACCCAGTACTTC.

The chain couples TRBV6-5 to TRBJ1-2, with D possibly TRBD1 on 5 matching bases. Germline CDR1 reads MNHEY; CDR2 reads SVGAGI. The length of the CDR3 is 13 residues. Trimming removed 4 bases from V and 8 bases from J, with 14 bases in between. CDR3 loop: CASSSPGTGGYTF. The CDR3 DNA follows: TGTGCCAGCAGTTCACCAGGGACCGGCGGCTACACCTTC.

CDR3 sequence (DNA): TGTGCCAGCAGCTCGGACCGGTACTATGGCTACACCTTC. Translated, it gives CASSSDRYYGYTF. The chain uses TRBV7-2 and TRBJ1-2, with D unresolved. This CDR3 comprises 13 residues. Germline V gene lookup returns CDR1 SGHTA and CDR2 FQGNSA. The V gene lost 4 bases and the J gene lost 3 bases, with 9 bases spanning the gap.

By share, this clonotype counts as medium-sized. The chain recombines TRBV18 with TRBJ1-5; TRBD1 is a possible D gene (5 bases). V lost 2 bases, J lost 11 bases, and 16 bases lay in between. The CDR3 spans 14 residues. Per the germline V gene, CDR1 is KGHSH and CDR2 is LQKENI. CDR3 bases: TGTGCCAGCTCACCAGCAGGGATCTCCGCAGCCCAGCATTTT. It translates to CASSPAGISAAQHF.

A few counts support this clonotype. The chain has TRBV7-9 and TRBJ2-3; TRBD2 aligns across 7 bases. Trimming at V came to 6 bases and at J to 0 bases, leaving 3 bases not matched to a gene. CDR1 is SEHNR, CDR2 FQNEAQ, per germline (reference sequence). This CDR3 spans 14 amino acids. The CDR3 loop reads CASRLLASTDTQYF. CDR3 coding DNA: TGTGCCAGCAGGTTACTAGCGAGCACAGATACGCAGTATTTT. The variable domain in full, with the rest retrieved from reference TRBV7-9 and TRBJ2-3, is DTGVSQNPRHKITKRGQNVTFRCDPISEHNRLYWYRQTLGQGPEFLTYFQNEAQLEKSRLLSDRFSAERPKGSFSTLEIQRTEQGDSAMYLCASRLLASTDTQYFGPGTRLTVL.

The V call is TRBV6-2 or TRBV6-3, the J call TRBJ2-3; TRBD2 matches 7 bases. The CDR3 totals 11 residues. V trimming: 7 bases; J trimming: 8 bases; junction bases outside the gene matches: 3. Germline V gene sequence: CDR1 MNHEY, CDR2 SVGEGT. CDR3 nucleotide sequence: TGTGCCAGCACCCCGGGAGGTACGCAGTATTTT. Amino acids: CASTPGGTQYF.

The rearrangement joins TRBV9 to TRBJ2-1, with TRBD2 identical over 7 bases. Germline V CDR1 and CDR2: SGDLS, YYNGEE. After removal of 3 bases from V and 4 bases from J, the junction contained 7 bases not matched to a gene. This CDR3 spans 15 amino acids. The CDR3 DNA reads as TGTGCCAGCAGCGGGTCTAGCGGAAGTTACAATGAGCAGTTCTTC. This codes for CASSGSSGSYNEQFF.

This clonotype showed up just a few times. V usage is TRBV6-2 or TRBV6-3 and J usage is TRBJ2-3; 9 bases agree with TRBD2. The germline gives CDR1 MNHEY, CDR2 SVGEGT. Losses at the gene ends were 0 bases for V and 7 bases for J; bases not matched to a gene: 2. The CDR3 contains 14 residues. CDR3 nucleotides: TGTGCCAGCAGTTACTCGAGCGGGAGGAATACGCAGTATTTT. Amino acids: CASSYSSGRNTQYF.

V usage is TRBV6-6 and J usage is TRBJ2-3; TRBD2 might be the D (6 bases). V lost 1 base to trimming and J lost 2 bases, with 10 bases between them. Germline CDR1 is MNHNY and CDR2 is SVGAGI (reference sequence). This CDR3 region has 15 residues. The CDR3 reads CASSYLAENTDTQYF. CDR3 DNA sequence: TGTGCCAGCAGTTACTTAGCGGAGAACACAGATACGCAGTATTTT.

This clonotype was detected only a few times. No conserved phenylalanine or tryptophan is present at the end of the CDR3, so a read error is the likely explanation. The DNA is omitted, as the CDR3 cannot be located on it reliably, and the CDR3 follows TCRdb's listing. This CDR3 reads CASSNGTSR. The rearrangement uses TRBV7-7 and TRBJ2-7; the table's D call of TRBD1 was not tested on the DNA. Looked up from germline, CDR1 is SSHAT and CDR2 is FNYEAQ (reference sequence). The CDR3 comprises 9 residues, both ends counted.

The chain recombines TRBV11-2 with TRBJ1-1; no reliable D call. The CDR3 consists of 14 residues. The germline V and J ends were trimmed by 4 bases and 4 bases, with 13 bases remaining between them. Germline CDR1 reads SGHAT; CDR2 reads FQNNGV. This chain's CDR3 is CASSSPRGFTEAFF. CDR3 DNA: TGTGCCAGCAGCTCACCGAGAGGCTTCACTGAAGCTTTCTTT.

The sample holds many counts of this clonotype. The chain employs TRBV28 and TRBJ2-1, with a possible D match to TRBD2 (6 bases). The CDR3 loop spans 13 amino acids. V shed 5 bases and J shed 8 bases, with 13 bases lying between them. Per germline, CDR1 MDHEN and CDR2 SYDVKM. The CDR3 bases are TGTGCCAGCAGTGGGACTGACGCGGATGAGCAGTTCTTC. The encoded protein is CASSGTDADEQFF. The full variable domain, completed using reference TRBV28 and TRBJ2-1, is DVKVTQSSRYLVKRTGEKVFLECVQDMDHENMFWYRQDPGLGLRLIYFSYDVKMKEKGDIPEGYSVSREKKERFSLILESASTNQTSMYLCASSGTDADEQFFGPGTRLTVL.